This T cell receptor beta chain was retrieved from a study of cytomegalovirus exposure and HLA in healthy donors (dated by TCRdb to the late 2010s). With regard to the full study: According to an earlier analysis of 587 of the donors, some 180 million T cells yielded 120 million or so unique TCR beta sequences and about 300 Gb of sequence data. To predict cytomegalovirus infection status, the study brought together high-throughput TCR immunosequencing, statistical association of individual TCRs with disease status, and machine learning. An earlier analysis of about 620 of the donors applied high-throughput TCR beta sequencing to assess whether each TCR beta V gene segment acted as functional or pseudogenic. The number of donors typed differed by locus, with 629-630 for A, B, C, DRB1 and DQB1, 522 for DQA1, about 610 for DPA1, and under 490 for DPB1. The T cell repertoires of around 730 subjects were profiled by immunosequencing and related to cytomegalovirus serostatus. An early release that covered around 590 HLA-typed donors contained approximately 300 gigabases of sequencing data and 65 million to 100 million unique TCR sequences. To study patterns of TCR occurrence, a later analysis re-analyzed previously published TCR beta repertoires from just over 650 donors and added high-resolution HLA genotyping. HLA typing included class I and class II loci at four-digit resolution. A later genetic analysis used genome-wide SNP genotypes for about 65% of the 666 donors, treating that subset as a discovery cohort. The later analysis used no new phenotypic data to find candidate immune exposures, relying instead on TCR beta sequences and their occurrence across donors. About five DR-DQ haplotypes were handled as single units for association and clustering because linkage in the cohort was strong. Alongside the repertoire data, information on donor age, sex, ethnicity and CMV serostatus was compiled. Every discovery cohort repertoire had been produced on one sequencing platform. Of the roughly 400 genotyped donors, roughly 80% were placed in the genetic ancestry cluster associated with self-reported Caucasian donors. Across around 400 genotyped donors of the cohort, an average of about 220,000 unique TCR beta nucleotide sequences per donor were sequenced, and 15% to 20% of those sequences were non-productive. Along with the approximately 670-subject first cohort, a separate validation cohort of 120 different subjects was used. The study aimed to test whether signatures of past pathogen exposure could be identified by cataloging public T cell receptors. Study-wide findings and limitations: In this cohort, only TCR beta chains were sequenced, and detectable features were limited by the absence of alpha or paired-chain data. In a later genetic analysis, a missense DCLRE1C variant was associated with V-gene and J-gene trimming of TCR beta chains, and the association was replicated in an independent cohort. A later analysis reported that several top co-occurrence clusters appeared linked to parvovirus B19, influenza, CMV and Epstein-Barr virus. A later analysis found that most CMV-associated TCR beta chains appeared HLA-restricted, with HLA associations seemingly driven largely by CMV exposure. The earlier analysis of fewer than 750 of the donors excluded some 15 rarely observed V segments, including chromosome 9 orphons, because counts were too low. In vitro tests confirmed that a few of the cytomegalovirus-associated TCR beta chains recognize cytomegalovirus antigens. Linkage disequilibrium might explain the correlated functional status among segregating V segments, but an unknown experimental factor could not be excluded. The classifier was reported to diagnose cytomegalovirus status with high specificity and sensitivity in both the original and validation cohorts. In the study, around 160 TCR beta chains were listed as associated with cytomegalovirus. The 87-base-pair reads could not distinguish some IMGT-functional V segments, including TRBV6-2 and TRBV6-3, so those segments were excluded. It was suggested by the authors that the approach could potentially be generalized to other disease states and immunological phenotypes. The only immune exposure information available for the cohort was CMV serostatus. In a later analysis, HLA-associated TCR beta chains showed more clonal expansion and lower generation probabilities than non-associated chains that were equally common. A further reported finding was that TCR beta sequences accurately predicted the HLA-A and HLA-B alleles for most subjects in the first cohort. According to a later genetic analysis, donors in an Asian-associated ancestry cluster had fewer N-insertions in productive TCRs than the approximately 630-donor mean. In an earlier analysis of 587 of the donors, most TCR beta V segments appeared in productive rearrangements about 90% or about 30% of the time, broadly matching IMGT annotations. In a later analysis, TCR association rates were found to vary across HLA loci, with the most associated TCRs seen for DRB1 alleles and the fewest for HLA-C alleles. In a later analysis, more than 15,000 TCR beta sequences were associated with specific HLA alleles at a false discovery rate of 0.05. A cluster of highly shared sequence variants was judged likely to represent a technical artifact of the sequencing pipeline. Most TCR sequences were observed very rarely across donors, whereas some public TCRs were present in many individuals. Sequencing depth was assumed to be roughly uniform across donors in the presence/absence analyses, though that assumption may not hold. Because HLA typing was unavailable for some donors at each locus, only the typed subset was used in association tests. When HLA alleles, especially DR and DQ, strongly co-occurred, attributing TCR associations to individual alleles was difficult.

As regards this clone: Its antigen target is currently unknown. Base qualities are not provided; no much larger clone lies one nucleotide away.

For CDR1 and CDR2, the germline V gene lists SNHLY and FYNNEI. Here V drops 9 bases and J drops 5 bases, and the junction holds 3 bases not matched to any gene. The CDR3 contains 13 residues, cysteine and phenylalanine counted. Of all the DNA, just the CDR3 is kept, 39 bases in frame from base 1. Library generation was performed with the immunoSEQ multiplex PCR assay. A mixture of 60 forward primers for TCR Vbeta segments and 13 reverse primers for TCR Jbeta segments was used in the multiplex PCR. The CDR3 region of rearranged TCR beta genes was amplified from genomic DNA by a multiplex PCR assay. The amplified TCR beta libraries were sequenced on the Illumina HiSeq System as 87-base-pair reads. The original methods were these. A later analysis counted approximately 84 million unique TCR beta chains across the 700 or so repertoires, and around 9.9 million of these chains were shared by at least two donors. Raw reads were error-corrected and collapsed into unique sequences with a nearest-neighbor algorithm that merged closely related sequences to remove PCR and sequencing errors. Alignment of CDR3 sequences to IMGT reference sequences was used to assign V, D and J gene segments. For a sequence to be retained, a match of at least six nucleotides to both a V gene segment and a J gene segment was required. Rearrangements were called productive when the CDR3 lacked stop codons and stayed in frame with V and J; all others were non-productive. CDR3 was defined by IMGT convention, running from the second conserved V-encoded cysteine to the conserved J-encoded phenylalanine. In an earlier analysis of more than 550 of the donors, sequences lacking an unambiguous match to a single V gene segment were excluded. An earlier analysis of a few hundred of the donors classified V segments as functional when productive rearrangements were above 56.7% and as segregating when the standard deviation between donors was above 5%. To diagnose cytomegalovirus status from the catalog of TCR beta chain sequences, a statistical classification framework was built. In a later analysis, V and J genes were assigned by comparing TCR nucleotide sequences against IMGT/GENE-DB human TR gene sequences. Using the TCRdist pipeline, a later analysis assigned CDR3 sequences along with most-parsimonious VDJ recombination scenarios. A later analysis defined each TCR beta chain by its CDR3 amino acid sequence plus V-gene family, and excluded reads lacking a unique V-gene family. In a later analysis, 500 to 650 highly shared, low-generation-probability nucleotide sequences were removed to address suspected cross-contamination and a sequencing artifact. In a later analysis, a clonal expansion index was calculated for each public chain from normalized within-repertoire ranks of inferred template counts. In a later analysis, generation probabilities were computed with a VDJ recombination model fitted to out-of-frame rearrangements, and the resulting probabilities were checked against IGoR. In a later analysis, hypergeometric tests were used to score TCR-TCR, TCR-HLA and TCR-CMV co-occurrence, with a repertoire-size bias correction applied to TCR pairs. False discovery rates were estimated in a later analysis by permuting HLA or CMV assignments 20 times. A later analysis grouped co-occurring TCRs with DBSCAN, adding TCRdist sequence similarity when clustering within HLA-allele-positive subsets. Repertoires with fewer than 30,000 or more than 120,000 public chains were left out of co-occurrence clustering, as were about 5 repertoires with anomalous nucleotide sharing. This is the immuneACCESS table as TCRdb keeps it, with only in-frame sequences that have V and J called. A part of the clones is gone; compared with another copy, unresolved V genes explain less than half, and the rest is unexplained. The V and J calls and the clone size are those of that table, but D and trimming were determined from the DNA. The sample includes about 97,000 clones, with 73% observed a single time. Roughly 3.5% of the sample is taken by the ten largest.

The cohort was made up of under 800 healthy bone marrow donors. Cohort members were all nominally healthy when sampled, although unrecorded immune exposures were likely present. The donor was CMV seronegative and belonged to the group of more than 300 seronegative cohort members. Each donor provided a peripheral blood sample, and peripheral blood mononuclear cells were used for TCR beta sequencing. Genomic DNA was extracted from the blood cell samples with the Qiagen DNeasy Blood Extraction Kit. The V and J segments used are TRBV2 and TRBJ2-7; TRBD2 agrees with 14 junctional bases. The clonotype was recovered from a man aged 35 to 55 in good health and CMV-seronegative. The sequenced sample consisted of PBMCs. The DNA reads as follows: TGTGCCAGGACTAGCGGGGGGGCCCACGAGCAGTACTTC. The resulting protein is CARTSGGAHEQYF.